This T cell receptor beta chain was recorded in a study of identical twins. Study results and limitations: In beta out-of-frame sequences, the excess sharing between twins was weaker.

Germline V gene sequence: CDR1 SQVTM, CDR2 ANQGSEA. The trim removed 3 bases at V and 2 bases at J, leaving 3 bases unmatched. The CDR3 sequence is 14 residues long. Ten or more counts support this clonotype. What it binds is unknown. TCRdb processed the 5' RACE reads anew with MiXCR; each CDR3 protein has one entry. The sample comprises just over 500,000 distinct CDR3 sequences, less than 25% of which are singletons, and around 1% rests with the top ten. These same data were also listed under a study on T cells expressing NK-cell markers. That source reports: Cells sorted as CD3+CD56+NKG2C+, CD3+CD56+NKG2C- and CD3+CD56-NKG2C+ T cells supplied the TCR beta repertoires. Seropositivity for HCMV was found in seven of the eight sequenced donors, with one seronegative. Dominant NKG2C+ clonotype frequencies of about 1.0-8% of CD8+ T cells were measured in five or six donors.

V is TRBV29-1 and J is TRBJ1-2, with 10 nucleotides matching TRBD1. The receptor comes from a woman aged 18-29 years in good health. The sample comprised CD4+ T cells sorted from blood. The CDR3 DNA reads as TGCAGCGTTGAGGAGACAGGGGGCAACTATGGCTACACCTTC. Protein: CSVEETGGNYGYTF.